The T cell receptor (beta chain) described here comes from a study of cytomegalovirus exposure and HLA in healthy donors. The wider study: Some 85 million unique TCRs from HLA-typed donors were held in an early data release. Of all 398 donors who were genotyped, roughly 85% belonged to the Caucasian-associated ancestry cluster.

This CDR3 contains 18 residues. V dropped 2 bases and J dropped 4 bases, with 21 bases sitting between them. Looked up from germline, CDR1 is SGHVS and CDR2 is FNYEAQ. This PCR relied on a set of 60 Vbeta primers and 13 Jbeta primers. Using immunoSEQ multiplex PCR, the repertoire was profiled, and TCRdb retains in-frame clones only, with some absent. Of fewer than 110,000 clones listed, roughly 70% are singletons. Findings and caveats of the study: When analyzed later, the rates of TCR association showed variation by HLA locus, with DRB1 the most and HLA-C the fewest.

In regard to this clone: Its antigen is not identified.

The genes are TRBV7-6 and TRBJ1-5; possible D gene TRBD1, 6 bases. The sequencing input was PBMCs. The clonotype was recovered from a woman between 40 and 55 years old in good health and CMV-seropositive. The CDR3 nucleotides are TGTGCCAGCAGCTTATGGGATCGGGACAATGATCCTAATCAGCCCCAGCATTTT. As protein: CASSLWDRDNDPNQPQHF.